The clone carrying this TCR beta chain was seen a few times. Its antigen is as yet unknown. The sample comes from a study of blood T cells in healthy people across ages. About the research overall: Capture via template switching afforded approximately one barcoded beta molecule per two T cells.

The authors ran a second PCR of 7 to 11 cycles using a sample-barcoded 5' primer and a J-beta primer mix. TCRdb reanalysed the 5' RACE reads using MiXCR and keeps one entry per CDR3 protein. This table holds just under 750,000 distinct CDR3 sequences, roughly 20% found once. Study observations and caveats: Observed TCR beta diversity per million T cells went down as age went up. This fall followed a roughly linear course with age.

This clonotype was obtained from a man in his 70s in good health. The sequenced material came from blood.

CDR3 DNA: TGTGCCAGCAGTCCGGAGACAGGGTGGGGCATTCAGTACTTC. The encoded protein is CASSPETGWGIQYF. The rearrangement links TRBV6-2 or TRBV6-3 to TRBJ2-4; 7 nucleotides align to TRBD1. The germline V gene encodes CDR1 MNHEY and CDR2 SVGEGT. The CDR3 has 14 amino acids. V was pared by 5 bases and J by 9 bases, with 10 bases of the junction left unmatched.